This section outlines one T cell receptor (beta chain) sequence together with its context. These data come from a study of T cell clones after liver transplantation. Generated by immunoSEQ multiplex PCR, the TCRdb table keeps only in-frame clones and is missing some. The sample contains around 100,000 clones, around 86% of which appear only once. V was cut by 5 bases and J by 8 bases, with 9 bases left in between. This CDR3 is 11 amino acids long. Germline V CDR1 and CDR2: DFQATT, SNEGSKA (reference sequence). This clonotype originated in a human donor who received a liver transplant. The chain employs TRBV20-1 and TRBJ1-4; D gene uncertain. The starting material was CD4+ T cells from blood, obtained before liver transplant. CDR3 coding DNA: TGCAGTGCTTCCTCGGGGGAAAAACTGTTTTTT. Its translation is CSASSGEKLFF.